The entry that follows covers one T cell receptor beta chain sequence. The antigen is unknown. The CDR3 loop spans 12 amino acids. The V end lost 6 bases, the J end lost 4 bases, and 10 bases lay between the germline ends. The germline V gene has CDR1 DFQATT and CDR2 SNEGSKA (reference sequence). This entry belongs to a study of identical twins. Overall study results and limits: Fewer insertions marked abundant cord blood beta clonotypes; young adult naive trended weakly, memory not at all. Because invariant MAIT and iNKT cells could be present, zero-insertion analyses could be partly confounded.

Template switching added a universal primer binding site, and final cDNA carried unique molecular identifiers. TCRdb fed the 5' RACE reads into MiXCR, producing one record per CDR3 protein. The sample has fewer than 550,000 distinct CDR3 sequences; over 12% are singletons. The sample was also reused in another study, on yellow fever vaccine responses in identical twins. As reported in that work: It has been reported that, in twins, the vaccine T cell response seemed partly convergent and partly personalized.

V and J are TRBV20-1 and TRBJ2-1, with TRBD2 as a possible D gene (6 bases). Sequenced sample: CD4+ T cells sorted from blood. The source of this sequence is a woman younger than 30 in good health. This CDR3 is CSASAGYNEQFF. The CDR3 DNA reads TGCAGTGCCTCAGCGGGTTACAATGAGCAGTTCTTC.